A single sample is the source of the 30 T cell receptor beta chains below, sequenced in a study of neurological immune-mediated disorders. TCRdb re-called the 5' RACE reads with MiXCR, one entry per CDR3 protein. The sample holds 80,000 to 100,000 distinct CDR3 sequences, under 4.5% seen once. Sequenced sample: PBMCs. These receptor sequences come from a woman between 45 and 65 years old with multiple sclerosis.

This clonotype appeared a few times. V and J are TRBV7-2 and TRBJ1-2; maybe TRBD1 (6 bases). CDR3 length: 13 residues. V lost 2 bases and J lost 6, with 10 bases in between. Per germline, CDR1 SGHTA and CDR2 FQGNSA. CDR3 region: CASSLQGWDGYTF. The CDR3 coding sequence is TGTGCCAGCAGCTTACAGGGGTGGGATGGCTACACCTTC.

This clonotype showed up many times. J is TRBJ2-7 and V is TRBV4-3, with D possibly TRBD1 on 6 matching bases. CDR1 is LGHNA, CDR2 YSLEER, per germline. V lost 0 bases and J lost 4, with 19 bases in between. The CDR3 is made up of 17 amino acids. The CDR3 sequence is CASSQELQGARRYEQYF. In nucleotides, the CDR3 is TGCGCCAGCAGCCAAGAGTTACAGGGTGCCCGGCGGTACGAGCAGTACTTC.

In this sample, this clonotype turned up many times. The chain uses TRBV7-9 and TRBJ1-2, with a tentative D call TRBD1 (6 bases). This CDR3 comprises 17 residues. Germline V gene lookup returns CDR1 SEHNR and CDR2 FQNEAQ (reference sequence). Trimming cost V 6 bases and J 5 bases, with 25 bases left between them. CDR3 DNA sequence: TGTGCCAGCAGGCGCGACAGGACTCCCTCGAGAGGGTATGGCTACACCTTC. This sequence encodes CASRRDRTPSRGYGYTF. Filled out from reference TRBV7-9 and TRBJ1-2, the complete variable domain reads DTGVSQNPRHKITKRGQNVTFRCDPISEHNRLYWYRQTLGQGPEFLTYFQNEAQLEKSRLLSDRFSAERPKGSFSTLEIQRTEQGDSAMYLCASRRDRTPSRGYGYTFGSGTRLTVV.

There are many counts of this clonotype. This chain links TRBV7-2 with TRBJ1-2, with 8 bases matching TRBD1. The germline gives CDR1 SGHTA, CDR2 FQGNSA. V trimming: 6 bases; J trimming: 6 bases; junction bases outside the gene matches: 6. CDR3 length equals 13 residues. CDR3 bases: TGTGCCAGCAGAGTACAGGGGGTAGATGGCTACACCTTC. Translating it yields CASRVQGVDGYTF. Complete variable domain (other parts from reference TRBV7-2 and TRBJ1-2): GAGVSQSPSNKVTEKGKDVELRCDPISGHTALYWYRQSLGQGLEFLIYFQGNSAPDKSGLPSDRFSAERTGGSVSTLTIQRTQQEDSAVYLCASRVQGVDGYTFGSGTRLTVV.

This clonotype was detected many times. The chain combines TRBV20-1 with TRBJ2-2; no clear D gene. V dropped 3 bases and J dropped 1 base, with 6 bases sitting between them. CDR3 length equals 13 residues. The germline V gene encodes CDR1 DFQATT and CDR2 SNEGSKA (reference sequence). The CDR3 loop is CSASSRNTGELFF. CDR3 in DNA: TGCAGTGCTAGTTCCAGGAACACCGGGGAGCTGTTTTTT.

This clonotype showed up many times. Here the CDR3 reads CASSLDSGVSDTQYF. CDR3 bases: TGTGCCAGCAGCTTGGATAGCGGGGTCTCAGATACGCAGTATTTT. The rearrangement uses TRBV5-6 and TRBJ2-3, with 8 bases aligning to TRBD2. The CDR3 sequence is 15 residues long. The V gene end was trimmed by 0 bases and the J gene end by 4 bases; junction bases not matched to a gene: 4. Germline CDR1 reads SGHDT; CDR2 reads YYEEEE.

In its sample, this clonotype was seen a few times. In nucleotides, the CDR3 is TGTGCCAGCTCACTAACTAGCGGACGCCCTAGCACAGATACGCAGTATTTT. It yields the protein CASSLTSGRPSTDTQYF. The genes are TRBV18 and TRBJ2-3; TRBD2 agrees at 8 bases. Germline CDR1 KGHSH, CDR2 LQKENI. The CDR3 is made up of 17 amino acids. V was clipped by 4 bases and J by 0 bases; unmatched bases: 9.

This clonotype has a count of ten or more. The chain combines TRBV7-3 with TRBJ2-3; 7 positions match TRBD2. Trimming removed 5 bases from V and 11 bases from J; junction bases left unmatched: 16. Per the germline V gene, CDR1 is SGHTA and CDR2 is FQGTGA. The CDR3 extends over 15 amino acids. The CDR3 DNA reads as TGTGCCAGCAGCCCGTTCCCGTTAGCGGGTGATTGGCAGTATTTT. Translated, it gives CASSPFPLAGDWQYF.

This clonotype has at least ten counts. This chain joins TRBV5-6 and TRBJ2-2, with 7 bases fitting TRBD2. This CDR3 is 16 amino acids long. V was clipped by 5 bases and J by 4 bases; unmatched bases: 11. Germline values: CDR1 SGHDT, CDR2 YYEEEE. The CDR3 loop is CASRSYTSEVTGELFF. The DNA of the CDR3 is TGTGCCAGCAGGTCATACACTAGCGAGGTCACCGGGGAGCTGTTTTTT.

This clonotype was picked up many times. The chain couples TRBV20-1 to TRBJ2-3; D not resolved. Deletions cut 5 bases from V and 5 bases from J, with 23 bases between. The germline CDR1 and CDR2 sequences are DFQATT and SNEGSKA (reference sequence). The CDR3 is 16 amino acids. CDR3 region: CSAPQRSYGLKDTQYF. For the CDR3, the DNA is TGCAGTGCTCCTCAACGGAGCTATGGGTTGAAAGATACGCAGTATTTT.

In this sample, this clonotype turned up many times. The CDR3 sequence: CASSLPPAGGETQYF. In DNA form, the CDR3 reads TGTGCCAGCAGCTTACCCCCAGCGGGGGGAGAGACCCAGTACTTC. The J gene is TRBJ2-5, the V gene TRBV7-9, with TRBD2 identical over 9 bases. Germline values: CDR1 SEHNR, CDR2 FQNEAQ (reference sequence). V gave up 2 bases and J gave up 4 bases; unmatched junction bases: 5. CDR3 size: 15 residues.

This clonotype was counted many times. CDR3 region: CSVGDRAYEQYF. The DNA for the CDR3 is TGCAGCGTTGGCGACAGAGCCTACGAGCAGTACTTC. The rearrangement uses TRBV29-1 and TRBJ2-7; D perhaps matches TRBD1 (5 bases). The V and J ends lost 4 bases and 2 bases respectively, with 9 bases between them. Per the germline V gene, CDR1 is SQVTM and CDR2 is ANQGSEA. The CDR3 loop spans 12 amino acids.

This clonotype showed up just a few times. A much more abundant neighbour one base away suggests this may be a read error. V usage is TRBV12-3 or TRBV12-4 and J usage is TRBJ2-1; TRBD1 matches 7 bases. This CDR3 spans 14 amino acids. V lost 3 bases and J lost 10; bases outside the gene matches: 9. CDR3 in DNA: TGTGCCAGCAGTTTCGGAAAGGGGGCGATGGAGCAGTTCTTC. This sequence encodes CASSFGKGAMEQFF.

This clonotype was picked up many times. The rearrangement uses TRBV12-3 or TRBV12-4 and TRBJ2-1; 8 bases line up with TRBD2. The V and J ends lost 5 bases and 9 bases, in that order; junction bases with no gene match: 12. This CDR3 spans 15 amino acids. As DNA, the CDR3 is TGTGCCAGCAGTCCGGGTTTAACTAGCGGAGGTGAGCAGTTCTTC. This translates into CASSPGLTSGGEQFF.

There are many counts of this clonotype. The chain carries TRBV14 and TRBJ1-1; D remains ambiguous. CDR1 and CDR2 (germline): SGHDN, FVKESK. The CDR3 runs 15 residues. V was clipped by 0 bases and J by 1 base, with 9 bases between them. The CDR3 protein is CASSQEMSSNTEAFF. Written as DNA, the CDR3 is TGTGCCAGCAGCCAAGAAATGAGTTCGAACACTGAAGCTTTCTTT.

In this sample, this clonotype turned up many times. This chain joins TRBV5-5 and TRBJ1-2; D not certain. This CDR3 is 16 amino acids long. Per germline, CDR1 SGHKS and CDR2 YYEKEE (reference sequence). V lost 1 base, J lost 2 bases, and 15 bases lay in between. CDR3 sequence (DNA): TGTGCCAGCAGCTTGTTGGCAGCCCTGAAGAACTATGGCTACACCTTC. Its translation: CASSLLAALKNYGYTF.

Comments on this clonotype: One base away lies a much larger clone, so this may be a sequencing read error. The chain links TRBV12-3 or TRBV12-4 to TRBJ2-5, with D possibly matching TRBD2 (6 bases). The CDR3 runs to 14 residues. V was trimmed by 5 bases and J by 5 bases, leaving 15 bases between them. Here the CDR3 reads CASSPRGIGETQYF. The DNA of the CDR3 is TGTGCCAGCAGTCCGCGGGGCATCGGGGAGACCCAGTACTTC.

This clonotype came up many times. The chain uses TRBV10-3 and TRBJ2-3, with a weak D call TRBD1 (6 bases). Per germline, CDR1 ENHRY and CDR2 SYGVKD. The CDR3 covers 13 residues. V lost 6 bases to trimming and J lost 5 bases, with 12 bases between them. This chain's CDR3 is CAISYREVDTQYF. CDR3 DNA: TGTGCCATCAGCTACAGGGAAGTAGATACGCAGTATTTT.

This clonotype was picked up many times. CDR3 sequence reads: CSARTVGTGELFF. In DNA form, the CDR3 reads TGCAGTGCGCGTACCGTAGGGACCGGGGAGCTGTTTTTT. The chain links TRBV20-1 to TRBJ2-2; the D is unclear. Germline-derived CDR1 and CDR2 are DFQATT and SNEGSKA (reference sequence). This CDR3 is 13 amino acids long. V gave up 6 bases and J gave up 5 bases, with 13 bases separating them.

This clonotype was picked up many times. This chain links TRBV20-1 with TRBJ2-1; D ambiguous. V lost 3 bases and J 6 bases, leaving 3 bases between the germline ends. The CDR3 has 10 residues. Germline loops: CDR1 DFQATT, CDR2 SNEGSKA (reference sequence). The CDR3 loop reads CSASANEQFF. Here the CDR3 DNA reads TGCAGTGCTAGTGCCAATGAGCAGTTCTTC.

There are a few counts of this clonotype. The J gene is TRBJ1-1, the V gene TRBV7-2; D gene uncertain. Trimming stripped 5 bases from V and 3 bases from J, with 13 bases between. The CDR3 sequence is 14 residues long. Looked up from germline, CDR1 is SGHTA and CDR2 is FQGNSA. CDR3 in DNA: TGTGCCAGCAGCAGAAGTGGGCCCCACACTGAAGCTTTCTTT. It is translated as CASSRSGPHTEAFF.

This clonotype was observed many times. The chain employs TRBV20-1 and TRBJ2-3; the D is unclear. The CDR3 is 15 residues long. V lost 0 bases, J lost 0 bases, and 10 bases lay in between. Germline V CDR1 and CDR2: DFQATT, SNEGSKA (reference sequence). CDR3 loop: CSARDITVSTDTQYF. CDR3 sequence (DNA): TGCAGTGCTAGAGATATTACAGTTAGCACAGATACGCAGTATTTT.

This clonotype was detected ten times or more. V usage is TRBV2 and J usage is TRBJ2-1; 10 nucleotides line up with TRBD2. The V gene's germline CDR1 is SNHLY and CDR2 FYNNEI. The CDR3 runs to 13 residues. J was trimmed by 7 bases and V by 8 bases; bases with no gene match: 5. Written as DNA, the CDR3 is TGTGCCAGCCTTTTACTAGCGGGGAATGAGCAGTTCTTC. As protein: CASLLLAGNEQFF.

The V and J genes are TRBV19 and TRBJ2-6, with D possibly TRBD1 on 5 matching bases. Germline V CDR1 and CDR2: LNHDA, SQIVND (reference sequence). The CDR3 spans 20 residues. Trimming shortened V by 2 bases and J by 0 bases, and 20 bases separated the two germline ends. The CDR3 DNA follows: TGTGCCAGTAGTATAAGAACAGGAAGAGTAACATACTCTGGGGCCAACGTCCTGACTTTC. It specifies CASSIRTGRVTYSGANVLTF. Filled out from reference TRBV19 and TRBJ2-6, the complete variable domain reads DGGITQSPKYLFRKEGQNVTLSCEQNLNHDAMYWYRQDPGQGLRLIYYSQIVNDFQKGDIAEGYSVSREKKESFPLTVTSAQKNPTAFYLCASSIRTGRVTYSGANVLTFGAGSRLTVL.

In its sample, this clonotype was seen many times. The chain employs TRBV7-8 and TRBJ2-5; 8 nucleotides line up with TRBD1. The CDR3 is made up of 16 amino acids. Per the germline V gene, CDR1 is SGHVS and CDR2 is FQNEAQ. The V segment lost 5 bases and the J segment 1 base; nucleotides outside the gene matches: 9. CDR3 sequence: CASSPYKTGGQETQYF. Written as DNA, the CDR3 is TGTGCCAGCAGCCCGTATAAAACAGGGGGCCAAGAGACCCAGTACTTC. Together with reference TRBV7-8 and TRBJ2-5, the CDR3 gives the full variable domain: GAGVSQSPRYKVAKRGQDVALRCDPISGHVSLFWYQQALGQGPEFLTYFQNEAQLDKSGLPSDRFFAERPEGSVSTLKIQRTQQEDSAVYLCASSPYKTGGQETQYFGPGTRLLVL.

The table lists this clonotype with many counts. The V call is TRBV6-5, the J call TRBJ1-6; D remains unclear. Trimming shortened V by 2 bases and J by 12 bases, and 8 bases separated the two germline ends. Germline V gene sequence: CDR1 MNHEY, CDR2 SVGAGI. The CDR3 totals 12 residues. The CDR3 DNA reads TGTGCCAGCAGTTACGGTCCGGGACCCCTCCACTTT. Translating it yields CASSYGPGPLHF.

This clonotype was seen ten or more times. The chain has TRBV20-1 and TRBJ1-6, with D hard to call. Germline-derived CDR1 and CDR2 are DFQATT and SNEGSKA (reference sequence). CDR3 size: 16 residues. With 6 bases removed from V and 1 base from J, the gap between germline ends came to 16 bases. The CDR3 protein is CSAPAGRRSYNSPLHF. For the CDR3, the DNA is TGCAGTGCGCCCGCGGGTAGGAGGTCCTATAATTCACCCCTCCACTTT.

There are many counts of this clonotype. In DNA form, the CDR3 reads TGCAGTGCTGGACAGGGGGCTGGAATGAACACTGAAGCTTTCTTT. Its translation is CSAGQGAGMNTEAFF. The chain has TRBV20-1 and TRBJ1-1; 11 nucleotides line up with TRBD1. The J segment lost 0 bases and the V segment lost 5 bases, leaving 5 bases of the junction unmatched. Germline V gene sequence: CDR1 DFQATT, CDR2 SNEGSKA (reference sequence). This CDR3 spans 15 amino acids.

This clonotype was seen at least ten times. V gene TRBV7-2 combines with J gene TRBJ1-5; maybe TRBD1 (6 bases). Trimming took off 3 bases at V and 1 base at J, with 7 bases between the two ends. The germline CDR1 and CDR2 sequences are SGHTA and FQGNSA. This CDR3 has 14 residues. In DNA, the CDR3 is TGTGCCAGCAGCTTTCAGGGGAGCAATCAGCCCCAGCATTTT. As protein: CASSFQGSNQPQHF.

This clonotype was recorded many times. The V and J genes are TRBV7-6 and TRBJ2-1; tentatively, D is TRBD1 or TRBD2 (5 bases each). The V and J ends lost 1 base and 2 bases respectively, with 21 bases between them. The length of the CDR3 is 19 residues. Germline CDR1 SGHVS, CDR2 FNYEAQ. This chain's CDR3 is CASSLEVGETGTPYNEQFF. CDR3 bases: TGTGCCAGCAGCTTAGAAGTTGGGGAAACTGGGACCCCCTACAATGAGCAGTTCTTC.